This T cell receptor (beta chain) was identified during a study of cytomegalovirus exposure and HLA in healthy donors. Study-level results: By HLA locus, TCR association rates varied in a later analysis, with DRB1 showing the most and HLA-C the fewest. Earlier analysis looked at TCR beta V segments, and most were productive about 87% or about 30% of the time.

Primers included in the PCR were 60 Vbeta and 13 Jbeta primers. Sequencing was performed with immunoSEQ multiplex PCR; in TCRdb, only in-frame clones are kept and a portion is missing. The sample records about 180,000 clones, over 80% being singletons. In its sample, this clone was seen a few times. Its antigen is unidentified. The CDR3 is 16 residues long. V lost 6 bases, J lost 3 bases, and 6 bases stayed unmatched. CDR1 is SGHAT, CDR2 FQDESV, per germline (reference sequence). The receptor comes from a man aged 40-55 years in good health and CMV-seronegative. Sequencing input: PBMCs. The chain is built from TRBV11-1 and TRBJ2-1; 12 nucleotides match TRBD2. The CDR3 region is CASSPRTSGDYNEQFF. CDR3 coding DNA: TGTGCCAGCAGTCCGAGGACTAGCGGGGACTACAATGAGCAGTTCTTC.